This T cell receptor (beta chain) was found in a study of siplizumab effects on memory and regulatory T cells. Whole-study results and caveats: The drug siplizumab significantly decreased the alloreactive sequences that could be traced to unstimulated CD4+ memory cells. Researchers could map only a minor fraction of alloreactive clones to unstimulated subsets.

The CDR3 sequence is 16 residues long. V shed 4 bases, J shed 1 base, and the junction held 9 bases outside the gene matches. Germline-derived CDR1 and CDR2 are MNHEY and SMNVEV (reference sequence). Remarks on this clone: What it binds is not known.

Profiling relied on immunoSEQ multiplex PCR, and the TCRdb table lists in-frame clones only, not all of them. The data show 45,000 to 60,000 clones, about 90% seen once. The chain combines TRBV27 with TRBJ1-1, with 7 nucleotides matching TRBD1. Sequenced: naive CD8+ T cells sorted from blood. The sequence came from a human donor in good health. CDR3 bases: TGTGCCAGCAGTTACCGACAGGGCTTAGGGAACACTGAAGCTTTCTTT. It yields the protein CASSYRQGLGNTEAFF.